In this sample, the clone carrying this TCR beta chain turned up once. The age range of participants was about 18 to 90 years, with residence in about two dozen US areas. Participants had their cohort set by participant-reported clinical history. Cohort 3 donors counted as recovered after two negative PCRs, clearance, or resolved symptoms. The data were obtained in a study of blood T cell repertoires in COVID-19. Some clones are missing from TCRdb's copy, which holds only in-frame ones; the method was immunoSEQ multiplex PCR. The sample holds 270,000 or so clones; about nine tenths are singletons and the top ten take roughly 3%. V lost 2 bases to trimming and J lost 4 bases, with 13 bases between them. CDR3 size: 15 residues. In germline, CDR1 is SGDLS, CDR2 YYNGEE.

This receptor was identified in a woman between 18 and 29 years old who had recovered from COVID-19. The gene calls are TRBV9 and TRBJ2-1; tentatively, D is TRBD2 (5 bases). The sequencing input was PBMCs or T cells enriched from blood (not recorded which). CDR3 nucleotides: TGTGCCAGCAGCGTCTGGACTGGAAGGTACAATGAGCAGTTCTTC. It yields the protein CASSVWTGRYNEQFF.